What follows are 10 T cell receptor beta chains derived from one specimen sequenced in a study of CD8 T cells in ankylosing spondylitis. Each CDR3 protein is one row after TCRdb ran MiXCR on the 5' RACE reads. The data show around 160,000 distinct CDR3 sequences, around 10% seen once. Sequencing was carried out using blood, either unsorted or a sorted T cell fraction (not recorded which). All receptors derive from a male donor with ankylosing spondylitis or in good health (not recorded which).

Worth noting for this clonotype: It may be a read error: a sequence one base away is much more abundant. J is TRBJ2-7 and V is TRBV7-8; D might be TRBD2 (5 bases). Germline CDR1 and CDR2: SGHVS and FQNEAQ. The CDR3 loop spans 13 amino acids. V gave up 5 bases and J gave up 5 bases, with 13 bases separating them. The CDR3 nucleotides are TGTGCCAGCAGCATAAGCGGCCTGGACGAGCAGTACTTC. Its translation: CASSISGLDEQYF.

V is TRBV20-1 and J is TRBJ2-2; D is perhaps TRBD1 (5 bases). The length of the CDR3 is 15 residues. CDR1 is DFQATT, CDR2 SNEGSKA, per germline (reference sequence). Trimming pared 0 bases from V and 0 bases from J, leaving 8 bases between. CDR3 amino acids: CSARERGPNTGELFF. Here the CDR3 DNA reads TGCAGTGCTAGAGAAAGGGGCCCGAACACCGGGGAGCTGTTTTTT.

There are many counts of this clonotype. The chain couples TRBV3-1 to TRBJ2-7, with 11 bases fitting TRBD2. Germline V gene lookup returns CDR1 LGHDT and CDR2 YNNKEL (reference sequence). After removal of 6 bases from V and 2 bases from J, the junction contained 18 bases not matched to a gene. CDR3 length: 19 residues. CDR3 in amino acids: CASRGLGTSGRLPPYEQYF. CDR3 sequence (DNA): TGTGCCAGCAGAGGGCTGGGGACTAGCGGAAGATTGCCACCCTACGAGCAGTACTTC.

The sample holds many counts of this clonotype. CDR3 nucleotides: TGTGCCAGCTCACCGCCCGGCCCCAAAAACATTCAGTACTTC. It yields the protein CASSPPGPKNIQYF. The rearrangement joins TRBV18 to TRBJ2-4, with D uncertain. The V gene's germline CDR1 is KGHSH and CDR2 LQKENI. V lost 3 bases and J 2 bases, leaving 8 bases between the germline ends. This CDR3 has 14 residues.

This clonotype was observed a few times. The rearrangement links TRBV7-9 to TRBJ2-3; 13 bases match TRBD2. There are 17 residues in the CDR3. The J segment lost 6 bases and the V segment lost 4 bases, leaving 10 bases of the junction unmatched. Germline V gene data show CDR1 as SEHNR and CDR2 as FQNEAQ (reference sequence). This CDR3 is CASSWTSGGRPGDTQYF. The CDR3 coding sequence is TGTGCCAGCAGCTGGACTAGCGGGGGCCGACCGGGGGATACGCAGTATTTT.

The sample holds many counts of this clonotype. The CDR3 protein is CASNILRGSNQPQHF. For the CDR3, the DNA is TGTGCCAGCAATATCCTCAGGGGTAGCAATCAGCCCCAGCATTTT. This chain links TRBV2 with TRBJ1-5, with D possibly being TRBD1 (6 bases). The CDR3 has 15 amino acids. Germline assignment: CDR1 SNHLY and CDR2 FYNNEI. The V end lost 7 bases, the J end lost 0 bases, and 13 bases lay between the germline ends. Supplemented by reference TRBV2 and TRBJ1-5, the full variable domain reads EPEVTQTPSHQVTQMGQEVILRCVPISNHLYFYWYRQILGQKVEFLVSFYNNEISEKSEIFDDQFSVERPDGSNFTLKIRSTKLEDSAMYFCASNILRGSNQPQHFGDGTRLSIL.

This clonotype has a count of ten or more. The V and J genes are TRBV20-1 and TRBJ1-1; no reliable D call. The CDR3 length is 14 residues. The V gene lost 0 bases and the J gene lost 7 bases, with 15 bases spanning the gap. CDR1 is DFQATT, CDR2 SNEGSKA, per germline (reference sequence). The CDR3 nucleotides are TGCAGTGCTAGAGATACCGGCGGGTTGGATGAAGCTTTCTTT. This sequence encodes CSARDTGGLDEAFF.

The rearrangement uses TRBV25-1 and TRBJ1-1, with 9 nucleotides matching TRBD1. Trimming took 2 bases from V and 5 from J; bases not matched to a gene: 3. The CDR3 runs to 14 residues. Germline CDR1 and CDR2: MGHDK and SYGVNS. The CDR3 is CASSETGGATEAFF. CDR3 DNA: TGTGCCAGCAGTGAAACAGGGGGCGCGACTGAAGCTTTCTTT.

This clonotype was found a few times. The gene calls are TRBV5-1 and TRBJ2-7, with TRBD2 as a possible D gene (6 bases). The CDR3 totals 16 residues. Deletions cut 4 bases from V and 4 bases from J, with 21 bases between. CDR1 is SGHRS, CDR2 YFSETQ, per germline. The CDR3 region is CASSPGGGTAVYEQYF. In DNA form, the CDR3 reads TGCGCCAGCAGCCCCGGTGGGGGGACGGCTGTGTACGAGCAGTACTTC.

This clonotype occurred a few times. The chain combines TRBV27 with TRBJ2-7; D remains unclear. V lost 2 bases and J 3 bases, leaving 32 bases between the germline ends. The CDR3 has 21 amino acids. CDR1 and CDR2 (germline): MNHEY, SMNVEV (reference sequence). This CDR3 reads CASSLGPVVQWMIHLLYEQYF. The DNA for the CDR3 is TGTGCCAGCAGTTTAGGTCCCGTTGTACAGTGGATGATACACTTACTCTACGAGCAGTACTTC.